Each of the 31 T cell receptor beta chains below was sequenced from the same sample in a study of PD-1 blockade in mismatch repair-deficient tumors. The protocol was immunoSEQ multiplex PCR, while the TCRdb copy is restricted to in-frame clones and leaves out a portion. In the table there are under 150,000 clones, about 88% of which are singletons. The sample here was peripheral blood, taken 44 weeks after starting pembrolizumab. These TCRs come from an adult with mismatch repair-deficient cancer.

Only a few counts were recorded for this clone. The rearrangement uses TRBV19 and TRBJ2-7; D is undetermined. CDR3 length: 12 amino acids. The V end lost 2 bases, the J end lost 6 bases, and 8 bases lay between the germline ends. Germline V lookup: CDR1 LNHDA, CDR2 SQIVND (reference sequence). In DNA form, the CDR3 reads TGTGCCAGTAGTATACTGTACGGCGAGCAGTACTTC. Protein sequence: CASSILYGEQYF.

The J gene is TRBJ2-1, the V gene TRBV6-5; D is ambiguous. In germline, CDR1 is MNHEY, CDR2 SVGAGI. This CDR3 comprises 13 residues. V lost 3 bases, J lost 5 bases, and 8 bases lay in between. In DNA form, the CDR3 reads TGTGCCAGCAGTTATGGCTACGACAATGAGCAGTTCTTC. It yields the protein CASSYGYDNEQFF.

The J gene is TRBJ2-1, the V gene TRBV5-1, with unresolved D. CDR1 is SGHRS, CDR2 YFSETQ, per germline. V was pared by 0 bases and J by 0 bases, with 4 bases between. This CDR3 contains 14 residues. Written as DNA, the CDR3 is TGCGCCAGCAGCTTGGCCTCCTCCTACAATGAGCAGTTCTTC. Residues: CASSLASSYNEQFF.

This chain uses TRBV4-3 with TRBJ2-1; 7 nucleotides align to TRBD2. Germline values: CDR1 LGHNA, CDR2 YSLEER. The CDR3 has 13 residues. J lost 9 bases, V lost 4 bases, and 6 bases had no gene match. CDR3 sequence: CASSPFGGGEQFF. The DNA for the CDR3 is TGCGCCAGCAGCCCCTTTGGGGGGGGTGAGCAGTTCTTC.

The chain carries TRBV28 and TRBJ2-2, with D perhaps matching TRBD1 (5 bases). Germline CDR1 MDHEN, CDR2 SYDVKM. V was cut by 3 bases and J by 4 bases, with 15 bases left in between. The CDR3 runs to 16 residues. CDR3 sequence reads: CASSFGREVITGELFF. CDR3 sequence (DNA): TGTGCCAGCAGTTTCGGCAGGGAAGTCATCACCGGGGAGCTGTTTTTT.

This clone showed up just once. The V and J genes are TRBV5-4 and TRBJ1-5, with D uncertain. This CDR3 has 13 residues. The germline CDR1 and CDR2 sequences are SGHNT and YYREEE (reference sequence). V was trimmed by 4 bases and J by 9 bases, leaving 14 bases between them. The chain's CDR3 is CASSKDWELPQHF. DNA for the CDR3: TGTGCCAGCAGCAAGGACTGGGAATTGCCCCAGCATTTT.

The V gene is TRBV28, the J gene TRBJ1-4; no clear D. Trimming removed 5 bases at V and 0 bases at J, with 10 bases between. The CDR3 totals 15 residues. The V gene's germline CDR1 is MDHEN and CDR2 SYDVKM. This chain's CDR3 is CASSKDLATNEKLFF. The CDR3 bases are TGTGCCAGCAGTAAAGACCTCGCAACTAATGAAAAACTGTTTTTT. Drawing the rest from reference TRBV28 and TRBJ1-4, the complete variable domain is DVKVTQSSRYLVKRTGEKVFLECVQDMDHENMFWYRQDPGLGLRLIYFSYDVKMKEKGDIPEGYSVSREKKERFSLILESASTNQTSMYLCASSKDLATNEKLFFGSGTQLSVL.

V gene TRBV27 combines with J gene TRBJ2-7, with 16 bases that match TRBD2. The junction had 11 bases not matched to a gene; V was cut back by 10 bases and J by 5 bases. The CDR3 consists of 16 residues. Germline V gene data show CDR1 as MNHEY and CDR2 as SMNVEV (reference sequence). The CDR3 spells CATYSPGLAGGNEQYF. CDR3 coding DNA: TGTGCCACCTACTCCCCGGGACTAGCGGGAGGGAACGAGCAGTACTTC.

The V and J genes are TRBV27 and TRBJ1-3; D is ambiguous. Germline V gene sequence: CDR1 MNHEY, CDR2 SMNVEV (reference sequence). The CDR3 has 13 amino acids. Trimming stripped 1 base from V and 4 bases from J, with 5 bases between. The CDR3 nucleotides are TGTGCCAGCAGTTTATGGCAGGGAAACACCATATATTTT. Amino acids: CASSLWQGNTIYF.

This clone has a single count. CDR3 nucleotide sequence: TGCGCCAGCAGCTTGAATGGGAATGGGGAGACCCAGTACTTC. Translation: CASSLNGNGETQYF. The chain employs TRBV5-1 and TRBJ2-5; no firm D call. This CDR3 has 14 amino acids. The V end was cut by 1 base, the J end by 5 bases, with 12 bases between. Germline-derived CDR1 and CDR2 are SGHRS and YFSETQ.

The rearrangement joins TRBV4-1 to TRBJ2-7, with D possibly being TRBD1 or TRBD2 (5 bases each). V shed 1 base and J shed 0 bases, with 13 bases lying between them. CDR1 and CDR2 (germline): MGHRA, YSYEKL. The CDR3 runs 16 residues. This CDR3 reads CASSQVLSGSSYEQYF. CDR3 bases: TGCGCCAGCAGCCAAGTATTGTCAGGGAGCTCCTACGAGCAGTACTTC.

CDR3 coding DNA: TGCGCCAGCAGCCAACCGAAGTCTGGTGAGACCCAGTACTTC. Encoded protein: CASSQPKSGETQYF. The chain employs TRBV4-1 and TRBJ2-5; D unclear. Between the trimmed V and J ends, which lost 2 bases and 5 bases, there was a span of 12 bases. The germline gives CDR1 MGHRA, CDR2 YSYEKL. The CDR3 runs 14 residues.

V and J are TRBV28 and TRBJ2-3; D may match TRBD1 or TRBD2 (6 bases each). V was shortened by 5 bases and J by 2 bases, with 11 bases between the two germline ends. The CDR3 covers 14 residues. CDR1 is MDHEN, CDR2 SYDVKM, per germline. The DNA of the CDR3 is TGTGCCAGCAGTGGTTGGGGGGCCACAGATACGCAGTATTTT. Amino acid sequence: CASSGWGATDTQYF.

The rearrangement uses TRBV5-1 and TRBJ2-7, with TRBD2 matching over 13 bases. CDR1 and CDR2 (germline): SGHRS, YFSETQ. The V and J ends lost 3 bases and 0 bases, in that order; junction bases with no gene match: 6. The CDR3 loop spans 17 amino acids. Here the CDR3 reads CASSWTSGSHSSYEQYF. The CDR3 bases are TGCGCCAGCAGCTGGACTAGCGGGAGCCATAGCTCCTACGAGCAGTACTTC.

The chain has TRBV6-6 and TRBJ1-4; D not certain. Trimming left V 6 bases short and J 7 bases short, with 15 bases between. Germline V gives CDR1 MNHNY, CDR2 SVGAGI (reference sequence). The CDR3 contains 14 residues. CDR3 amino acids: CASRPTVGSEKLFF. The CDR3 region has the DNA TGTGCCAGCAGACCTACAGTGGGCAGTGAAAAACTGTTTTTT.

The chain uses TRBV6-5 and TRBJ2-2; no reliable D call. The CDR3 length is 12 residues. The germline CDR1 and CDR2 sequences are MNHEY and SVGAGI. Trimming cost V 5 bases and J 3 bases, with 4 bases left between them. The CDR3 DNA is TGTGCCAGCAGTCTATACACCGGGGAGCTGTTTTTT. Translating gives CASSLYTGELFF.

CDR3 DNA: TGTGCCAGCAGCTTCTTATACAGAGAAGCTTTCTTT. Translated: CASSFLYREAFF. The rearrangement links TRBV5-6 to TRBJ1-1; D is ambiguous. This CDR3 contains 12 residues. Trimming removed 2 bases from V and 8 bases from J, with 10 bases in between. Germline V gene lookup returns CDR1 SGHDT and CDR2 YYEEEE.

The chain is built from TRBV4-3 and TRBJ1-1; D might be TRBD1 (5 bases). There are 17 residues in the CDR3. Germline loops: CDR1 LGHNA, CDR2 YSLEER. The germline V and J ends were trimmed by 4 bases and 2 bases, with 20 bases remaining between them. This CDR3 reads CASSPTQGIRGNTEAFF. The DNA of the CDR3 is TGCGCCAGCAGCCCCACCCAAGGGATACGGGGCAACACTGAAGCTTTCTTT.

The rearrangement joins TRBV21-1 to TRBJ1-1. TRBV21-1 is a documented pseudogene. This CDR3 has 16 residues. CDR3 sequence reads: CASGYVHSGMNTEAFF. CDR3 DNA: TGTGCCAGCGGTTATGTTCACAGCGGCATGAACACTGAAGCTTTCTTT.

This clone was seen only a few times. The chain employs TRBV27 and TRBJ2-7, with TRBD2 matching over 11 bases. The CDR3 totals 14 residues. The V gene's germline CDR1 is MNHEY and CDR2 SMNVEV (reference sequence). V was pared by 6 bases and J by 6 bases, with 7 bases of the junction left unmatched. CDR3 nucleotide sequence: TGTGCCAGCAGCTCCGGGACTAGCGGTCTCGAGCAGTACTTC. Its protein product is CASSSGTSGLEQYF.

The chain is built from TRBV15 and TRBJ2-7, with no clear D. V was trimmed by 0 bases and J by 3 bases, leaving 9 bases between them. Germline V CDR1 and CDR2: LNHNV, YYDKDF (reference sequence). The CDR3 is 14 amino acids. Written as DNA, the CDR3 is TGTGCCACCAGCAGAGATTTTCAGATCTACGAGCAGTACTTC. Translated: CATSRDFQIYEQYF.

This clone was seen once. J is TRBJ2-3 and V is TRBV19; 10 bases match TRBD1. This CDR3 is built from 15 residues. V gave up 4 bases and J gave up 4 bases; unmatched junction bases: 5. CDR1 is LNHDA, CDR2 SQIVND, per germline (reference sequence). The CDR3 protein is CASSTGTGDADTQYF. The CDR3 DNA follows: TGTGCCAGTAGTACTGGGACAGGGGACGCAGATACGCAGTATTTT.

CDR3 bases: TGTGCCAGCAAGCGGGACAGGCGATTATATTTT. The encoded protein is CASKRDRRLYF. The rearrangement uses TRBV6-6 and TRBJ1-3, with 8 bases matching TRBD1. CDR1 and CDR2 (germline): MNHNY, SVGAGI (reference sequence). There are 11 residues in the CDR3. V lost 7 bases, J lost 14 bases, and 7 bases stayed unmatched.

V is TRBV4-3 and J is TRBJ2-3, with 8 bases fitting TRBD2. Germline loops: CDR1 LGHNA, CDR2 YSLEER. Trimming cost V 1 base and J 4 bases; bases outside gene matches: 10. The CDR3 is 17 amino acids. CDR3 sequence reads: CASSQANEREMADTQYF. The CDR3 nucleotides are TGCGCCAGCAGCCAAGCGAATGAGCGGGAGATGGCAGATACGCAGTATTTT.

The chain combines TRBV28 with TRBJ2-7; D gene ambiguous. The ends were cut back, 2 bases at V and 1 base at J, with 6 bases in the middle. Germline V gene data show CDR1 as MDHEN and CDR2 as SYDVKM. The CDR3 runs 13 residues. The CDR3 spells CASSLGLSYEQYF. The CDR3 DNA is TGTGCCAGCAGTTTAGGGCTGTCCTACGAGCAGTACTTC. The complete variable domain, with remaining parts taken from reference TRBV28 and TRBJ2-7, reads DVKVTQSSRYLVKRTGEKVFLECVQDMDHENMFWYRQDPGLGLRLIYFSYDVKMKEKGDIPEGYSVSREKKERFSLILESASTNQTSMYLCASSLGLSYEQYFGPGTRLTVT.

The gene calls are TRBV6-5 and TRBJ1-3; possibly TRBD1 for D (5 bases). The CDR3 runs to 14 residues. Trimming shortened V by 5 bases and J by 0 bases, and 8 bases separated the two germline ends. The germline gives CDR1 MNHEY, CDR2 SVGAGI. CDR3 loop: CASSEGSSGNTIYF. In DNA form, the CDR3 reads TGTGCCAGCAGTGAGGGGAGCTCTGGAAACACCATATATTTT.

The chain employs TRBV29-1 and TRBJ1-4; 12 positions agree with TRBD1. CDR3 size: 13 residues. Trimming cost V 6 bases and J 5 bases; bases outside gene matches: 1. The V gene's germline CDR1 is SQVTM and CDR2 ANQGSEA. The CDR3 coding sequence is TGCAGCGTGGGACAGGGGGCGAATGAAAAACTGTTTTTT. As protein: CSVGQGANEKLFF. Together with reference TRBV29-1 and TRBJ1-4, the CDR3 gives the full variable domain: SAVISQKPSRDICQRGTSLTIQCQVDSQVTMMFWYRQQPGQSLTLIATANQGSEATYESGFVIDKFPISRPNLTFSTLTVSNMSPEDSSIYLCSVGQGANEKLFFGSGTQLSVL.

The V and J genes are TRBV4-3 and TRBJ2-1; 13 nucleotides align to TRBD2. In germline, CDR1 is LGHNA, CDR2 YSLEER. Trimming at V came to 2 bases and at J to 7 bases, leaving 5 bases not matched to a gene. The CDR3 length is 16 residues. DNA for the CDR3: TGCGCCAGCAGCCAATGGACTAGCGGGAGTTTGAATGAGCAGTTCTTC. Its protein is CASSQWTSGSLNEQFF.

V usage is TRBV6-5 and J usage is TRBJ2-7; D not resolved. The CDR3 spans 14 residues. The ends were cut back, 0 bases at V and 0 bases at J, with 6 bases in the middle. Per germline, CDR1 MNHEY and CDR2 SVGAGI. CDR3 in DNA: TGTGCCAGCAGTTACTCCCGAAACTCCTACGAGCAGTACTTC. Protein: CASSYSRNSYEQYF.

The J gene is TRBJ1-4, the V gene TRBV7-9; D remains ambiguous. Germline-derived CDR1 and CDR2 are SEHNR and FQNEAQ (reference sequence). Trimming left V 1 base short and J 5 bases short, with 5 bases between. CDR3 size: 13 residues. This CDR3 reads CASSLEPNEKLFF. The CDR3, as DNA: TGTGCCAGCAGCTTAGAACCCAATGAAAAACTGTTTTTT.

The gene calls are TRBV19 and TRBJ2-7, with 9 bases aligning to TRBD1. V lost 4 bases, J lost 3 bases, and 7 bases stayed unmatched. CDR1 and CDR2 (germline): LNHDA, SQIVND (reference sequence). The CDR3 runs to 15 residues. The CDR3 region has the DNA TGTGCCAGTAGTACCGCGGGACAGGGCGTCTACGAGCAGTACTTC. Protein sequence: CASSTAGQGVYEQYF. Full variable domain (rest looked up from reference TRBV19 and TRBJ2-7): DGGITQSPKYLFRKEGQNVTLSCEQNLNHDAMYWYRQDPGQGLRLIYYSQIVNDFQKGDIAEGYSVSREKKESFPLTVTSAQKNPTAFYLCASSTAGQGVYEQYFGPGTRLTVT.